The T cell receptor beta chain described here comes from a study of cytomegalovirus exposure and HLA in healthy donors. The V and J ends lost 4 bases and 6 bases, in that order; junction bases with no gene match: 12. This CDR3 has 15 residues. CDR1 and CDR2 (germline): MDHEN, SYDVKM. A multiplex PCR was run with 60 Vbeta primers and 13 Jbeta primers. Sequenced by immunoSEQ multiplex PCR; TCRdb stores in-frame clones only, minus some. This sample has approximately 160,000 clones; 82% occur once, and the top ten carry less than 1.6%. This clone was observed a few times. The rearrangement links TRBV28 to TRBJ2-7, with TRBD1 identical over 7 bases. The sample taken for sequencing was PBMCs. The receptor's source is a girl aged 5-17 years in good health and CMV-seropositive. CDR3 sequence (DNA): TGTGCCAGCAGTTCCACCACGACAGGGAGCCGCGAGCAGTACTTC. It codes for CASSSTTTGSREQYF.